Below are 18 T cell receptor beta chains sequenced from a single sample in a study of T cell responses to AZD1222 COVID-19 vaccine. Sequencing used immunoSEQ multiplex PCR; TCRdb keeps in-frame clones, though not all of them. The data hold 150,000 to 200,000 clones, with roughly 90% observed a single time. The sequencing used peripheral blood, collected on day 0 of AZD1222 vaccination. The receptors shown here come from an adult in good health.

The gene calls are TRBV3-1 (or the pseudogene TRBV3-2) and TRBJ2-7, with D possibly matching TRBD2 (6 bases). The CDR3 consists of 15 residues. Trimming pared 4 bases from V and 6 bases from J, leaving 19 bases between. CDR1 is LGHDT and CDR2 is YNNKEL in the germline V gene (reference sequence). CDR3 sequence (DNA): TGTGCCAGCAGCCCCTCCCGGGGGACCCCGGGCGAGCAGTACTTC. This encodes CASSPSRGTPGEQYF.

This sequence joins TRBV2 and TRBJ1-2; TRBD1 matches at 7 bases. The CDR3 spans 15 residues. Trimming removed 6 bases from V and 4 bases from J; junction bases left unmatched: 11. Germline values: CDR1 SNHLY, CDR2 FYNNEI. As DNA, the CDR3 is TGTGCCAGCAGGGGGGACAGCCTTGGGAGCTATGGCTACACCTTC. Translation gives CASRGDSLGSYGYTF.

CDR3 bases: TGTGCCAGTAGTATATTGGGAGGAGGGCAGCCCCAGCATTTT. Translated: CASSILGGGQPQHF. This chain joins TRBV19 and TRBJ1-5; D remains ambiguous. V lost 2 bases and J lost 7, with 12 bases in between. This CDR3 has 14 amino acids. The germline CDR1 and CDR2 sequences are LNHDA and SQIVND (reference sequence). The whole variable domain, filled in from reference TRBV19 and TRBJ1-5, reads DGGITQSPKYLFRKEGQNVTLSCEQNLNHDAMYWYRQDPGQGLRLIYYSQIVNDFQKGDIAEGYSVSREKKESFPLTVTSAQKNPTAFYLCASSILGGGQPQHFGDGTRLSIL.

V and J are TRBV9 and TRBJ2-3; D gene unclear. Germline values: CDR1 SGDLS, CDR2 YYNGEE. The CDR3 is made up of 15 amino acids. With 2 bases removed from V and 2 bases from J, the gap between germline ends came to 12 bases. Here the CDR3 DNA reads TGTGCCAGCAGCGTGGGTCGGATCGACACAGATACGCAGTATTTT. Protein sequence: CASSVGRIDTDTQYF.

The chain is built from TRBV19 and TRBJ1-1; no clear D gene. Per germline, CDR1 LNHDA and CDR2 SQIVND (reference sequence). Trimming removed 5 bases at V and 1 base at J, with 8 bases between. The CDR3 is 13 amino acids. The CDR3 loop reads CASSLEANTEAFF. DNA for the CDR3: TGTGCCAGTAGTCTGGAGGCGAACACTGAAGCTTTCTTT.

This chain joins TRBV6-8 and TRBJ2-1; TRBD1 matches 10 bases. CDR3 length: 23 residues. J lost 1 base, V lost 4 bases, and 25 bases had no gene match. Germline CDR1 is MNHGY and CDR2 is SAAAGT. CDR3 in amino acids: CASSWRTGGFDRLPVGSYNEQFF. The CDR3 DNA is TGTGCCAGCAGTTGGAGGACAGGGGGTTTCGATCGCCTTCCCGTCGGATCCTACAATGAGCAGTTCTTC.

V is TRBV30 and J is TRBJ1-6, with D uncertain. V shed 2 bases and J shed 7 bases, with 12 bases lying between them. Looked up from germline, CDR1 is GTSNPN and CDR2 is SVGIG (reference sequence). The CDR3 sequence is 14 residues long. CDR3 DNA: TGTGCCTGGAGTCCCGGGCCGAGCAATTCACCCCTCCACTTT. Protein: CAWSPGPSNSPLHF.

This chain links TRBV7-2 with TRBJ2-7; 8 bases are a match to TRBD2. V shed 7 bases and J 3 bases; nucleotides not matched to a gene: 17. The CDR3 sequence is 17 residues long. The germline V gene encodes CDR1 SGHTA and CDR2 FQGNSA. The CDR3: CASTLAPPGTRGYEQYF. CDR3 coding DNA: TGTGCCAGCACCCTAGCCCCCCCCGGGACTAGGGGCTACGAGCAGTACTTC.

This clone was picked up a small number of times. The chain has TRBV11-2 and TRBJ2-7; D is possibly TRBD1 (6 bases). This CDR3 region has 13 residues. V was cut by 5 bases and J by 4 bases, with 12 bases left in between. The V gene's germline CDR1 is SGHAT and CDR2 FQNNGV. The CDR3 nucleotides are TGTGCCAGCAGCCCCCGGGACATGTACGAGCAGTACTTC. It codes for CASSPRDMYEQYF.

This chain uses TRBV5-1 with TRBJ1-6; D call uncertain. CDR1 and CDR2 from the germline V gene are SGHRS and YFSETQ. V was trimmed by 0 bases and J by 9 bases, leaving 10 bases between them. This CDR3 has 14 amino acids. The CDR3 DNA follows: TGCGCCAGCAGCTTGGTAGTCGGTAGTTCACCCCTCCACTTT. This codes for CASSLVVGSSPLHF.

This clone appeared once. The chain carries TRBV4-2 and TRBJ2-7; D is perhaps TRBD1 or TRBD2 (7 bases each). The CDR3 spans 15 residues. Germline assignment: CDR1 LGHNA and CDR2 YNFKEQ. Trimming removed 4 bases from V and 5 bases from J, with 18 bases in between. The CDR3 region is CASSLGAGGGDEQYF. CDR3 bases: TGTGCCAGCAGCCTAGGCGCAGGGGGGGGCGACGAGCAGTACTTC.

This clone occurred a few times. This rearrangement joins TRBV9 to TRBJ1-4, with D uncertain. The CDR3 is made up of 14 amino acids. The V and J ends lost 2 bases and 4 bases respectively, with 9 bases between them. CDR1 and CDR2 (germline): SGDLS, YYNGEE. For the CDR3, the DNA is TGTGCCAGCAGCGTCAGAGGGCTTAATGAAAAACTGTTTTTT. This gives the protein CASSVRGLNEKLFF. The full variable domain, with the rest looked up from reference TRBV9 and TRBJ1-4, is DSGVTQTPKHLITATGQRVTLRCSPRSGDLSVYWYQQSLDQGLQFLIQYYNGEERAKGNILERFSAQQFPDLHSELNLSSLELGDSALYFCASSVRGLNEKLFFGSGTQLSVL.

V usage is TRBV7-5 and J usage is TRBJ1-6; TRBD1 is the table's D call, not checked against the DNA. TRBV7-5 is reported as a pseudogene. The CDR3 loop spans 15 amino acids. CDR3 sequence (DNA): TGTGTCAGAAGGACCAACAGGGACAATAATTCACCCCTCCACTTT. Its protein is CVRRTNRDNNSPLHF.

The chain links TRBV19 to TRBJ2-4; D gene ambiguous. Germline V gene lookup returns CDR1 LNHDA and CDR2 SQIVND (reference sequence). The CDR3 has 14 residues. V lost 5 bases, J lost 2 bases, and 10 bases lay in between. CDR3 DNA sequence: TGTGCCAGTAGTCGGTTGGGAACCAAAAACATTCAGTACTTC. It codes for CASSRLGTKNIQYF.

The chain employs TRBV28 and TRBJ1-4; 7 bases map to TRBD1. The CDR3 is made up of 15 amino acids. In germline, CDR1 is MDHEN, CDR2 SYDVKM. V was pared by 5 bases and J by 3 bases, with 6 bases of the junction left unmatched. CDR3 in amino acids: CASSTGASSNEKLFF. The CDR3, as DNA: TGTGCCAGCAGTACAGGGGCGAGTTCTAATGAAAAACTGTTTTTT.

The chain carries TRBV7-8 and TRBJ1-3; D gene unclear. CDR3 size: 13 residues. CDR1 SGHVS and CDR2 FQNEAQ come from the germline V gene. Trimming took 2 bases from V and 4 from J, leaving 6 bases between them. The CDR3 spells CASSLFRGNTIYF. CDR3 DNA sequence: TGTGCCAGCAGCTTATTTCGAGGAAACACCATATATTTT.

The chain joins TRBV18 to TRBJ1-2; D possibly corresponds to TRBD1 (5 bases). CDR3 length: 15 amino acids. The V gene's germline CDR1 is KGHSH and CDR2 LQKENI. Trimming took 1 base from V and 0 from J, leaving 9 bases between them. CDR3 residues: CASSPRDVSNYGYTF. The CDR3 DNA sequence: TGTGCCAGCTCACCACGGGACGTCTCTAACTATGGCTACACCTTC.

This clone was observed a few times. V is TRBV5-4 and J is TRBJ2-7; a weak D match, TRBD2 (6 bases). This CDR3 is 13 amino acids long. V was clipped by 3 bases and J by 6 bases, with 13 bases between them. The germline gives CDR1 SGHNT, CDR2 YYREEE (reference sequence). The CDR3 coding sequence is TGTGCCAGCAGCTCGGGGGTCGAACCCGAGCAGTACTTC. Translating gives CASSSGVEPEQYF.